The present T cell receptor (beta chain) was sequenced within a study of regulatory dendritic cells for organ transplantation (dated 2017 in TCRdb). Background for the entire study: The TCRbeta repertoires of sorted naive and memory CD4+ and CD8+ T cells were sequenced before and after allostimulation with regulatory or mature dendritic cells. The investigation overall reported the following: Of the resting subsets, the one holding the most alloreactive TCR clonotypes was memory CD8+ T cells. In both subjects, allostimulation led to expansion of memory CD8+ clones, though the expansion induced by regulatory dendritic cells appeared to be more limited than that induced by mature dendritic cells. Only a couple of subjects were sequenced, and considerable between-individual heterogeneity in the alloreactive memory CD8+ T cell pool was noted by the authors. The repertoires of naive CD4+ and CD8+ T cells were highly diverse, while memory cell repertoires were less diverse, with memory CD8+ cells being the most oligoclonal.

Multiplexed two-step PCR with Vbeta-specific forward primers and Jbeta-specific reverse primers was used to amplify TCRbeta CDR3 regions. Through the immunoSEQ service, the TCRbeta libraries were run on an Illumina instrument for sequencing. Processing in the source paper ran as follows. IMGT annotation was used to assign V, D and J genes, and synthetic CDR3 analogues were used to correct counts for multiplex PCR bias. Repertoire clonality was computed in the immunoSEQ Analyzer as one minus normalized Shannon entropy. Clonal expansion was defined by Fisher's exact test with Benjamini-Hochberg false discovery rate control, using two-tailed P<0.01. Sourced from immuneACCESS, this table was stored by TCRdb with only in-frame sequences that have V and J called. A share of the clones is absent; for the studies checked, an unresolved V gene accounts for under half, and the remainder has no known explanation. The DNA gave D and trimming, while V, J and clone size come from that table. This sample gives some 35,000 clones in total; around nine tenths of them show up just once. Approximately 0.12% of the sample belongs to the ten largest clones.

FACS was used to sort CD4+ or CD8+ cells into naive T cells, defined as CD45RA+, and memory T cells, defined as CD45RO+. The T cells used for TCR sequencing were obtained from a couple of healthy control subjects. Sorted T cell subsets that were not stimulated were used as baseline controls for the mixed lymphocyte reactions. Genomic DNA was extracted with the Qiagen DNeasy Blood & Tissue Kit. This clone was counted once. Its antigen remains unidentified. Base qualities were left out, and no much larger clone turns up one base away. The CDR3, from cysteine to phenylalanine, totals 14 residues. The sequence is cut down to CDR3 DNA, 42 bases in frame from base 1. Based on the germline V gene, the CDR1 and CDR2 sequences are SQVTM and ANQGSEA. V and J are truncated by 6 bases and 0 bases respectively, leaving an intervening sequence of 13 bases.

The receptor comes from a human donor in good health. Input material: naive CD8+ T cells from blood. In light of the paper, this sample's cell subset or site label describes: CD45RA+ naive T cells. This chain joins TRBV29-1 to TRBJ2-3, with the D gene tentatively TRBD1 or TRBD2, based on 5 matching bases in each. The DNA is as follows: TGCAGCGTGTCACCTGGGGGTAGCACAGATACGCAGTATTTT. It specifies CSVSPGGSTDTQYF.